This T cell receptor (beta chain) was captured in a study of CD8 T cells in ankylosing spondylitis. This CDR3 contains 17 residues. Germline loops: CDR1 SGHTA, CDR2 FQGNSA. V dropped 1 base and J dropped 5; count of bases not matched to a gene: 8. Using quantitative 5'-RACE with molecular barcodes, the authors made TCR beta libraries. Via MiXCR, TCRdb re-called the 5' RACE reads, giving one row per CDR3 protein. The data show 130,000 or so distinct CDR3 sequences, with about 6.5% seen just once and approximately 12% held by the top ten. The study, taken as a whole, reports: It was reported that disease-linked clones were significantly enriched in matched ankylosing spondylitis synovial fluid.

Many counts were recorded for this clonotype. Its antigen is not known. The V call is TRBV7-2, the J call TRBJ1-5, with 10 positions matching TRBD1. The receptor's source is a male donor with ankylosing spondylitis or in good health (not recorded which). The sample consisted of blood, either unsorted or a sorted T cell fraction (not recorded which). CDR3 region: CASSLVGTGVGHQPQHF. CDR3 coding DNA: TGTGCCAGCAGCTTAGTCGGGACAGGGGTTGGGCATCAGCCCCAGCATTTT.